This T cell receptor beta chain is drawn from a study of blood T cell repertoires in COVID-19. Background on the study: Acute and convalescent COVID-19 samples came from the United States, Italy and Spain. T cells, B-cell-depleted T cells, or PBMCs provided the cDNA or gDNA that served as material.

In the authors' methods: By means of reference gene primer amplification, nucleated cell counts were estimated. Sequencing was performed with immunoSEQ multiplex PCR; in TCRdb, only in-frame clones are kept and a portion is missing. For V, J and clone size, that table is used; D and trimming come from the DNA. The sample shows 40,000 to 55,000 clones, approximately 84% of them seen only once. V lost 2 bases, J lost 3 bases, and 10 bases lay in between. CDR1 MNHEY and CDR2 SVGEGT come from the germline V gene. CDR3 length: 15 amino acids. This sequence was found in a man aged 45-65 years with active COVID-19. The chain recombines TRBV6-2 or TRBV6-3 with TRBJ2-2, with D uncertain. The sequenced material came from peripheral blood. The CDR3 bases are TGTGCCAGCAGTTACGCCGCACAGTACACCGGGGAGCTGTTTTTT. Amino acids: CASSYAAQYTGELFF.